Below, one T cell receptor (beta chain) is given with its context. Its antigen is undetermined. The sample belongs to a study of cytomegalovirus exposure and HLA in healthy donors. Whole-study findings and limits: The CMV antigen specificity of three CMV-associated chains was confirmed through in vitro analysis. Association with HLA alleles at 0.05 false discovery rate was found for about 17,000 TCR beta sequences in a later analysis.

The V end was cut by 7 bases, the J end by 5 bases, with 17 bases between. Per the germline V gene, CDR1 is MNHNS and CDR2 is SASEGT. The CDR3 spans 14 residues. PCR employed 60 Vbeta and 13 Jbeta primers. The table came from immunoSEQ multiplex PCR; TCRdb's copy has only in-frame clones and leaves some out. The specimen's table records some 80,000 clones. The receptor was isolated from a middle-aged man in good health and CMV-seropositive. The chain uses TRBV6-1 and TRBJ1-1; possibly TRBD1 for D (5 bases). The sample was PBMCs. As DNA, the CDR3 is TGTGCCAGCAAATCGGGGGACCTTGGGACTGAAGCTTTCTTT. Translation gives CASKSGDLGTEAFF.